One sample yielded the 7 T cell receptor beta chains listed below, sequenced in a study of low-dose radiotherapy and immunotherapy resistance in tumors. TRAV and TRBV primers primed cDNA for both TCRalpha and TCRbeta. PCR amplification of the TCRs was performed with Phusion for 20 to 25 PCR cycles, and it relied on a constant-region primer together with a V-primer adapter. Via MiXCR, TCRdb re-called the reads, giving one row per CDR3 protein. This sample carries about 64,000 distinct CDR3 sequences, more than 20% of them seen once, and the ten largest clones take 6% to 7%. As for time point: before trial treatment. Sequencing used PBMCs, obtained before treatment. The receptor set was obtained from a male donor with rectosigmoid adenocarcinoma.

Concerning this clonotype: This likely came from a read error, as a far larger clone is one base away. The chain carries TRBV13 and TRBJ2-5; D call uncertain. CDR1 PRHDT and CDR2 FYEKMQ come from the germline V gene (reference sequence). The CDR3 sequence is 12 residues long. The germline V and J ends were trimmed by 5 bases and 7 bases, with 11 bases remaining between them. CDR3 DNA sequence: TGTGCCAGCAGCGAACCACTCGGGACCCAGTACTTC. Translation: CASSEPLGTQYF.

This clonotype was seen at least ten times. The genes are TRBV27 and TRBJ1-2; no reliable D call. The V gene's germline CDR1 is MNHEY and CDR2 SMNVEV (reference sequence). The CDR3 runs to 14 residues. V was shortened by 6 bases and J by 8 bases, with 19 bases between the two germline ends. The CDR3 DNA sequence: TGTGCCAGCAGGACCGGACGGACCTTGGGAGGCTACACCTTC. This codes for CASRTGRTLGGYTF.

This clonotype was found many times. This chain connects TRBV29-1 to TRBJ2-2, with 14 bases matching TRBD2. CDR1 SQVTM and CDR2 ANQGSEA come from the germline V gene. Trimming at V came to 0 bases and at J to 6 bases, leaving 9 bases not matched to a gene. The CDR3 is 18 residues long. Here the CDR3 DNA reads TGCAGCGTTGAAGATGGCGCGGGACTAGCGGGAGCCCCCGGGGAGCTGTTTTTT. Protein: CSVEDGAGLAGAPGELFF.

This clonotype was counted a few times. The chain couples TRBV7-9 to TRBJ1-1; D uncertain. This CDR3 comprises 11 residues. Trimming shortened V by 3 bases and J by 6 bases, and 5 bases separated the two germline ends. In germline, CDR1 is SEHNR, CDR2 FQNEAQ (reference sequence). The CDR3 sequence is CASSLTPEAFF. The CDR3 nucleotides read TGTGCCAGCAGCTTGACACCTGAAGCTTTCTTT.

This clonotype showed up many times. The chain couples TRBV6-5 to TRBJ2-7, with TRBD2 identical over 8 bases. This CDR3 contains 15 residues. Germline V gives CDR1 MNHEY, CDR2 SVGAGI. V dropped 5 bases and J dropped 5; count of bases not matched to a gene: 11. DNA for the CDR3: TGTGCCAGCAGTCTAAGGCGGGGGGCGGTCAACGAGCAGTACTTC. Its translation is CASSLRRGAVNEQYF.

V and J are TRBV2 and TRBJ2-1; the D gene is possibly TRBD2 (5 bases). CDR3 length equals 14 residues. V lost 10 bases and J 5 bases, leaving 18 bases between the germline ends. CDR1 is SNHLY, CDR2 FYNNEI, per germline. The CDR3 sequence: CATHQERGNNEQFF. In DNA form, the CDR3 reads TGTGCCACCCACCAGGAGAGAGGGAACAATGAGCAGTTCTTC.

This clonotype was found many times. The chain joins TRBV5-1 to TRBJ2-2; D gene unclear. Trimming took 4 bases from V and 7 from J, leaving 14 bases between them. The CDR3 loop spans 14 amino acids. The germline CDR1 and CDR2 sequences are SGHRS and YFSETQ. CDR3 DNA: TGCGCCAGCAGCCCCGGAGAAGATCTCGGGGAGCTGTTTTTT. It encodes CASSPGEDLGELFF.